These 15 T cell receptor beta chains were all obtained from the same sample, sequenced in a study of cytomegalovirus exposure and HLA in healthy donors. With 60 Vbeta and 13 Jbeta primers, the PCR was carried out. The protocol was immunoSEQ multiplex PCR, while the TCRdb copy is restricted to in-frame clones and leaves out a portion. The sample gives 150,000 to 170,000 clones, roughly four fifths of which show up once; around 1.4% is in the top ten. The sequenced material came from PBMCs. All receptors come from a man between 18 and 29 years old in good health and CMV-seronegative.

The CDR3 nucleotides read TGTGCCAGCATCTCGGACTGGTCCTACGAGCAGTACTTC. It specifies CASISDWSYEQYF. J is TRBJ2-7 and V is TRBV6-6, with a tentative D call TRBD2 (5 bases). The V end lost 7 bases, the J end lost 1 base, and 11 bases lay between the germline ends. Germline V lookup: CDR1 MNHNY, CDR2 SVGAGI (reference sequence). This CDR3 is built from 13 residues.

This chain uses TRBV4-3 with TRBJ2-2, with TRBD2 identical over 13 bases. CDR1 is LGHNA and CDR2 is YSLEER in the germline V gene. The J segment lost 6 bases and the V segment lost 4 bases, leaving 2 bases of the junction unmatched. The length of the CDR3 is 15 residues. The CDR3 sequence: CASSPTSGRPGELFF. DNA for the CDR3: TGCGCCAGCAGCCCGACTAGCGGGAGGCCCGGGGAGCTGTTTTTT.

Written as DNA, the CDR3 is TGTGCCAGTAGTACACTGGACAAGAACACTGAAGCTTTCTTT. Protein sequence: CASSTLDKNTEAFF. The V call is TRBV19, the J call TRBJ1-1; a weak D match, TRBD1 (5 bases). Germline V lookup: CDR1 LNHDA, CDR2 SQIVND (reference sequence). The CDR3 is 14 amino acids. V lost 4 bases and J 1 base, leaving 10 bases between the germline ends. The full variable domain, completed using reference TRBV19 and TRBJ1-1, is DGGITQSPKYLFRKEGQNVTLSCEQNLNHDAMYWYRQDPGQGLRLIYYSQIVNDFQKGDIAEGYSVSREKKESFPLTVTSAQKNPTAFYLCASSTLDKNTEAFFGQGTRLTVV.

V and J are TRBV10-3 and TRBJ2-1; 11 bases line up with TRBD2. Germline V gene data show CDR1 as ENHRY and CDR2 as SYGVKD. The CDR3 runs to 17 residues. V shed 3 bases and J 9 bases; nucleotides not matched to a gene: 13. CDR3 in DNA: TGTGCCATCAGTGACCCATCTGCTAGCGGGAGGACTGGTGAGCAGTTCTTC. Translating gives CAISDPSASGRTGEQFF.

This clone was seen a few times. The V call is TRBV5-8, the J call TRBJ2-6; the D gene is possibly TRBD1 (6 bases). The CDR3 is 15 amino acids. Germline assignment: CDR1 SGHTS and CDR2 YDEGEE. V gave up 2 bases and J gave up 2 bases, with 8 bases separating them. Here the CDR3 reads CASSFPGAGANVLTF. In DNA form, the CDR3 reads TGTGCCAGCAGCTTCCCAGGGGCTGGGGCCAACGTCCTGACTTTC. Together with reference TRBV5-8 and TRBJ2-6, the CDR3 gives the full variable domain: EAGVTQSPTHLIKTRGQQATLRCSPISGHTSVYWYQQALGLGLQFLLWYDEGEERNRGNFPPRFSGRQFPNYSSELNVNALELEDSALYLCASSFPGAGANVLTFGAGSRLTVL.

The chain combines TRBV5-1 with TRBJ2-1, with 9 bases fitting TRBD2. Germline loops: CDR1 SGHRS, CDR2 YFSETQ. This CDR3 is 16 amino acids long. The V segment lost 0 bases and the J segment 3 bases; nucleotides outside the gene matches: 4. CDR3 coding DNA: TGCGCCAGCAGCTTGGAGACTAGCGGATACTACAATGAGCAGTTCTTC. The encoded protein is CASSLETSGYYNEQFF.

The genes are TRBV4-1 and TRBJ1-6; D unclear. This CDR3 comprises 16 residues. CDR1 is MGHRA and CDR2 is YSYEKL in the germline V gene. V lost 5 bases and J lost 7, with 18 bases in between. The CDR3: CASSAEAGPGNSPLHF. In DNA, the CDR3 is TGCGCCAGCAGCGCGGAGGCAGGTCCGGGAAATTCACCCCTCCACTTT.

The chain combines TRBV5-1 with TRBJ2-1, with D maybe TRBD2 (6 bases). Germline assignment: CDR1 SGHRS and CDR2 YFSETQ. This CDR3 is 14 amino acids long. V lost 4 bases and J 8 bases, leaving 16 bases between the germline ends. CDR3 amino acids: CASSLGEGGDEQFF. DNA of the CDR3: TGCGCCAGCAGCCTCGGGGAAGGAGGGGATGAGCAGTTCTTC. Supplemented by reference TRBV5-1 and TRBJ2-1, the full variable domain reads KAGVTQTPRYLIKTRGQQVTLSCSPISGHRSVSWYQQTPGQGLQFLFEYFSETQRNKGNFPGRFSGRQFSNSRSEMNVSTLELGDSALYLCASSLGEGGDEQFFGPGTRLTVL.

The gene calls are TRBV6-6 and TRBJ1-6; 9 bases line up with TRBD1. With V trimmed by 6 bases and J by 14 bases, 5 bases remained unmatched. From germline, CDR1 is MNHNY and CDR2 SVGAGI (reference sequence). The CDR3 consists of 12 residues. DNA of the CDR3: TGTGCCAGCAGGACGACAGGGGGGTCCCTCCACTTT. Amino acid sequence: CASRTTGGSLHF.

As concerns this clone: The germline gene is not matched at one end of the junction; a read error may be the cause. V is TRBV7-9 and J is TRBJ2-7; TRBD2 aligns across 14 bases. Germline CDR1 and CDR2: SEHNR and FQNEAQ (reference sequence). The CDR3 runs 17 residues. The CDR3 bases are TGTTCCAGCAGCCCTGTGGGACTAGCGGGAGCCGCCTACGAGCAGTACTTC. Amino acid sequence: CSSSPVGLAGAAYEQYF.

The J gene is TRBJ2-7, the V gene TRBV14; 8 nucleotides agree with TRBD1. The trim removed 0 bases at V and 4 bases at J, leaving 5 bases unmatched. Germline CDR1 reads SGHDN; CDR2 reads FVKESK. The CDR3 runs 15 residues. The CDR3 bases are TGTGCCAGCAGCCAAGAAGGGACAGGATGGTACGAGCAGTACTTC. Protein sequence: CASSQEGTGWYEQYF.

This clone was observed a single time. The rearrangement uses TRBV10-3 and TRBJ1-4, with 9 nucleotides matching TRBD1. This CDR3 contains 16 residues. From germline, CDR1 is ENHRY and CDR2 SYGVKD. V was clipped by 0 bases and J by 6 bases; unmatched bases: 5. CDR3 sequence reads: CAISESGTGLDEKLFF. Here the CDR3 DNA reads TGTGCCATCAGTGAGTCCGGGACAGGGTTGGATGAAAAACTGTTTTTT.

The rearrangement uses TRBV10-3 and TRBJ1-1, with TRBD1 matching over 10 bases. After removal of 0 bases from V and 6 bases from J, the junction contained 4 bases not matched to a gene. Germline V gives CDR1 ENHRY, CDR2 SYGVKD. The length of the CDR3 is 15 residues. CDR3 DNA sequence: TGTGCCATCAGTGAGTCCGGGACAGGGGAGGCTGAAGCTTTCTTT. Translation: CAISESGTGEAEAFF.

The chain joins TRBV27 to TRBJ2-1, with D perhaps matching TRBD1 (5 bases). The V end was cut by 0 bases, the J end by 6 bases, with 6 bases between. The CDR3 is 13 residues long. Germline values: CDR1 MNHEY, CDR2 SMNVEV (reference sequence). CDR3 coding DNA: TGTGCCAGCAGTTTATCAGGGGCCAATGAGCAGTTCTTC. It translates to CASSLSGANEQFF.

This clone was detected a few times. This chain links TRBV6-5 with TRBJ2-2, with 7 bases that match TRBD2. Germline loops: CDR1 MNHEY, CDR2 SVGAGI. Trimming removed 6 bases from V and 4 bases from J; junction bases left unmatched: 5. CDR3 length: 14 amino acids. The CDR3 DNA reads as TGTGCCAGCAGCTTCAGCGGGGCCACCGGGGAGCTGTTTTTT. It is translated as CASSFSGATGELFF.